The 15 T cell receptor beta chains below all came from one sample that was sequenced in a study of T cell changes during pregnancy in multiple sclerosis. Here immunoSEQ multiplex PCR was the method, and the copy in TCRdb shows in-frame clones only, minus some. The sample has around 56,000 clones, around nine tenths seen once. Sequenced here: peripheral blood, sampled in the third trimester of pregnancy. These receptors came from a female donor in good health, enrolled as a control in a pregnancy study.

The chain combines TRBV5-5 with TRBJ1-5, with a possible D match to TRBD1 (5 bases). The CDR3 extends over 15 amino acids. V lost 1 base and J 0 bases, leaving 8 bases between the germline ends. Germline V gene sequence: CDR1 SGHKS, CDR2 YYEKEE (reference sequence). CDR3 protein: CASSLSGYSNQPQHF. The CDR3 DNA reads TGTGCCAGCAGCTTGTCAGGGTATAGCAATCAGCCCCAGCATTTT. Complete variable domain (other parts from reference TRBV5-5 and TRBJ1-5): DAGVTQSPTHLIKTRGQQVTLRCSPISGHKSVSWYQQVLGQGPQFIFQYYEKEERGRGNFPDRFSARQFPNYSSELNVNALLLGDSALYLCASSLSGYSNQPQHFGDGTRLSIL.

This chain joins TRBV27 and TRBJ1-5; D is uncertain. This CDR3 contains 14 residues. Germline V CDR1 and CDR2: MNHEY, SMNVEV (reference sequence). The V end was cut by 10 bases, the J end by 2 bases, with 15 bases between. CDR3 region: CATGATYGNQPQHF. The CDR3 DNA reads TGTGCCACGGGAGCGACCTACGGCAATCAGCCCCAGCATTTT.

The genes are TRBV15 and TRBJ1-4, with a possible D match to TRBD1 (5 bases). CDR1 and CDR2 from the germline V gene are LNHNV and YYDKDF (reference sequence). Trimming removed 3 bases from V and 7 bases from J, with 12 bases in between. This CDR3 contains 14 residues. The CDR3 DNA is TGTGCCACCAGCAGGGCAGGGCAGGGTGAAAAACTGTTTTTT. Translation: CATSRAGQGEKLFF.

Regarding this clone: Germline and junction disagree at one end, which may indicate a read error. V and J are TRBV30 and TRBJ1-4; 7 positions match TRBD1. Germline V lookup: CDR1 GTSNPN, CDR2 SVGIG (reference sequence). CDR3 length equals 12 residues. The CDR3 region is CAWSVAGGDSTF. CDR3 nucleotides: TGTGCCTGGAGTGTCGCGGGGGGGGACAGTACGTTT.

V and J are TRBV7-3 and TRBJ2-7; 9 positions agree with TRBD1. The junction had 6 bases not matched to a gene; V was cut back by 3 bases and J by 3 bases. Germline V CDR1 and CDR2: SGHTA, FQGTGA. The CDR3 spans 15 residues. This chain's CDR3 is CASSFDGTGIYEQYF. The CDR3 region has the DNA TGTGCCAGCAGCTTTGACGGGACAGGGATCTACGAGCAGTACTTC.

The rearrangement uses TRBV2 and TRBJ1-2, with D possibly matching TRBD1 (6 bases). V lost 6 bases and J 8 bases, leaving 13 bases between the germline ends. Germline V gene data show CDR1 as SNHLY and CDR2 as FYNNEI. The CDR3 extends over 12 amino acids. This CDR3 reads CASRQGTTGYTF. Here the CDR3 DNA reads TGTGCCAGCAGGCAAGGGACAACCGGCTACACCTTC. Combining the CDR3 with reference TRBV2 and TRBJ1-2 gives the whole variable domain EPEVTQTPSHQVTQMGQEVILRCVPISNHLYFYWYRQILGQKVEFLVSFYNNEISEKSEIFDDQFSVERPDGSNFTLKIRSTKLEDSAMYFCASRQGTTGYTFGSGTRLTVV.

J is TRBJ1-2 and V is TRBV12-5, with D possibly being TRBD1 (6 bases). With 5 bases removed from V and 4 bases from J, the gap between germline ends came to 14 bases. The CDR3 has 14 residues. Germline assignment: CDR1 LGHNT and CDR2 FRNRAP. The CDR3 coding sequence is TGTGCTAGTGGTCCCAATGGACAGACCTATGGCTACACCTTC. Protein product: CASGPNGQTYGYTF.

V usage is TRBV6-1 and J usage is TRBJ2-1; the match to TRBD1 covers 10 bases. Unmatched junction bases numbered 13, after V lost 10 bases and J lost 10 bases. Germline CDR1 reads MNHNS; CDR2 reads SASEGT. This CDR3 comprises 14 residues. CDR3 sequence: CATTTSPGQGEQFF. CDR3 nucleotide sequence: TGTGCCACCACCACTTCACCGGGACAGGGGGAGCAGTTCTTC.

V usage is TRBV9 and J usage is TRBJ2-1; a possible D gene is TRBD2 (6 bases). Germline V lookup: CDR1 SGDLS, CDR2 YYNGEE. Trimming took 3 bases from V and 10 from J, leaving 20 bases between them. The CDR3 has 15 residues. CDR3 sequence (DNA): TGTGCCAGCAGCGGGCGGGATCCAAGTACAATCGAGCAGTTCTTC. Translated, it gives CASSGRDPSTIEQFF.

The chain carries TRBV27 and TRBJ1-1; perhaps TRBD1 as D (6 bases). Germline assignment: CDR1 MNHEY and CDR2 SMNVEV (reference sequence). Trimming pared 6 bases from V and 2 bases from J, leaving 16 bases between. This CDR3 has 15 residues. The CDR3 DNA sequence: TGTGCCAGCAGGTCATACAGGGACCACAACACTGAAGCTTTCTTT. This sequence encodes CASRSYRDHNTEAFF.

V and J are TRBV7-9 and TRBJ2-7; 7 bases map to TRBD1. Germline V gene sequence: CDR1 SEHNR, CDR2 FQNEAQ (reference sequence). The trim removed 1 base at V and 5 bases at J, leaving 5 bases unmatched. This CDR3 region has 14 residues. The chain's CDR3 is CASSLVAGGNEQYF. The DNA for the CDR3 is TGTGCCAGCAGCTTAGTTGCAGGGGGTAACGAGCAGTACTTC.

CDR3 bases: TGTGCCAGCAGCCCAAGTACAGCGGGATACTACGAGCAGTACTTC. Protein sequence: CASSPSTAGYYEQYF. The chain couples TRBV11-2 to TRBJ2-7; TRBD2 matches 7 bases. There are 15 residues in the CDR3. V shed 5 bases, J shed 3 bases, and the junction held 10 bases outside the gene matches. Germline assignment: CDR1 SGHAT and CDR2 FQNNGV. Variable domain in full (rest from reference TRBV11-2 and TRBJ2-7): EAGVAQSPRYKIIEKRQSVAFWCNPISGHATLYWYQQILGQGPKLLIQFQNNGVVDDSQLPKDRFSAERLKGVDSTLKIQPAKLEDSAVYLCASSPSTAGYYEQYFGPGTRLTVT.

V gene TRBV9 combines with J gene TRBJ2-2, with 9 bases aligning to TRBD2. CDR3 length equals 17 residues. J gave up 0 bases and V 4 bases, and 7 bases lay outside the gene matches. Germline lookup yields CDR1 SGDLS and CDR2 YYNGEE. CDR3 sequence reads: CASSHPIAGANTGELFF. CDR3 coding DNA: TGTGCCAGCAGCCATCCCATAGCGGGGGCGAACACCGGGGAGCTGTTTTTT. Based on the CDR3 plus reference TRBV9 and TRBJ2-2, the full variable domain is DSGVTQTPKHLITATGQRVTLRCSPRSGDLSVYWYQQSLDQGLQFLIQYYNGEERAKGNILERFSAQQFPDLHSELNLSSLELGDSALYFCASSHPIAGANTGELFFGEGSRLTVL.

CDR3 residues: CASRLPGQNTEAFF. The CDR3 DNA is TGTGCCAGCAGATTACCGGGACAGAACACTGAAGCTTTCTTT. The genes are TRBV6-5 and TRBJ1-1, with TRBD1 as a possible D gene (6 bases). The CDR3 is 14 amino acids. Trimming took 6 bases from V and 1 from J, leaving 12 bases between them. Germline-derived CDR1 and CDR2 are MNHEY and SVGAGI.

This chain uses TRBV19 with TRBJ2-7; tentatively, D is TRBD1 (6 bases). CDR1 and CDR2 (germline): LNHDA, SQIVND (reference sequence). The length of the CDR3 is 14 residues. V lost 3 bases and J 2 bases, leaving 11 bases between the germline ends. The CDR3 here is CASSINRETYEQYF. The CDR3, as DNA: TGTGCCAGTAGTATCAACAGGGAGACCTACGAGCAGTACTTC.